The clone carrying this T cell receptor (beta chain) showed up many times. No antigen is known for it. The time point denotes: newly diagnosed GD, antithyroid drugs for less than 3 months. Generation of the TCR library employed RNA extracted from PBMCs. These data come from a study of regulatory T cells in long-lasting Graves disease. Whole-study findings and limits: Among the persistent patients, 2,500 to 3,000 public clonotypes were shared, more than the roughly 970 shared among new patients.

CDR3 regions were amplified by Arm-PCR using iRepertoire HTBI primers to build TCR beta libraries. MiXCR, run by TCRdb on the multiplex PCR reads, gives a single entry per CDR3 protein. The sample consists of roughly 500,000 distinct CDR3 sequences, less than 15% of them appearing once. CDR3 size: 13 residues. Germline V gives CDR1 SGDLS, CDR2 YYNGEE. The germline V and J ends were trimmed by 3 bases and 4 bases, with 10 bases remaining between them. These data were also reused for a study on T cells in Graves' hyperthyroidism and ophthalmopathy.

The clonotype comes from a man aged 30 to 39 with Graves disease. This chain uses TRBV9 with TRBJ2-5; D not certain. Source: peripheral blood mononuclear cells (PBMCs), taken at new diagnosis, from a patient treated with antithyroid drugs. The CDR3 reads CASSGSIGETQYF. In DNA, the CDR3 is TGTGCCAGCAGCGGAAGTATCGGAGAGACCCAGTACTTC.